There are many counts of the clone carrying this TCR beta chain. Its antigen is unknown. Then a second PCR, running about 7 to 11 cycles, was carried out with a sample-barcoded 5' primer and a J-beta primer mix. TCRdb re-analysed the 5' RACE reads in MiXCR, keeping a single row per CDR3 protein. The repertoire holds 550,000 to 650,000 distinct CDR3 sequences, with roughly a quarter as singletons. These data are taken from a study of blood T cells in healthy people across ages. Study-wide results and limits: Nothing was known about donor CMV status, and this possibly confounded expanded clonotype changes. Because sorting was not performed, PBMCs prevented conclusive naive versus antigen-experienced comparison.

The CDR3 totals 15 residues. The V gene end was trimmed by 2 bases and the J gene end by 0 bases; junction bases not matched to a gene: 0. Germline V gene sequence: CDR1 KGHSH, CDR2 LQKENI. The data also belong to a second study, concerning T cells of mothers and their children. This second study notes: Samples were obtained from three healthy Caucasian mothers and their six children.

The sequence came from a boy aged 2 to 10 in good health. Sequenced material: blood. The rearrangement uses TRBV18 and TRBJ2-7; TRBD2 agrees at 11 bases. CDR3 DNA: TGTGCCAGCTCACCAGGGACTAGCGGCTCCTACGAGCAGTACTTC. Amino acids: CASSPGTSGSYEQYF.